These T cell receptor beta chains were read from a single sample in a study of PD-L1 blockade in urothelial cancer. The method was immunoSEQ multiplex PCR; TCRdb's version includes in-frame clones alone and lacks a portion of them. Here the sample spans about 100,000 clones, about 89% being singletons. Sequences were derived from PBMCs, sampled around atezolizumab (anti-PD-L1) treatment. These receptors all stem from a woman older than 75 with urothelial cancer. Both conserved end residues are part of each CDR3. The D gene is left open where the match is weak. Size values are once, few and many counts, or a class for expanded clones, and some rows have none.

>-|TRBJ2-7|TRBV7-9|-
TGTGCCAGCAGCTTAGCGGCAGGGGACCACGAGCAGTACTTC
CASSLAAGDHEQYF
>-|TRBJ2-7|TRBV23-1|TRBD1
TGCGCCAGCAGTCATCGGACAGGGGAAAAGACCTACGAGCAGTACTTC
CASSHRTGEKTYEQYF
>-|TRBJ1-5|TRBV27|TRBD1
TGTGCCAGCAGTTTTACCGCCGGTGACAGGGGTAAGAATCAGCCCCAGCATTTT
CASSFTAGDRGKNQPQHF
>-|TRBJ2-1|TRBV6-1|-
TGTGCCAGCAGCATGGACGGGAACCCCGGGAATGAGCAGTTCTTC
CASSMDGNPGNEQFF
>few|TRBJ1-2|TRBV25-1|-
TGTGCCAGCAGGGGGGGGAGGGGCGCGTTCACCTTC
CASRGGRGAFTF
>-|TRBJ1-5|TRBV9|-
TGTGCCAGCAGCCTACTCGGGGGGTATGGGCAGCCCCAGCATTTT
CASSLLGGYGQPQHF
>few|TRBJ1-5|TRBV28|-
TGTGCCAGCAGTTTCTCAGGGTTGATCAATCAGCCCCAGCATTTT
CASSFSGLINQPQHF
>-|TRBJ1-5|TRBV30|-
TGTGCCTGGAGTGGGACAAACCTTAATCAGCCCCAGCATTTT
CAWSGTNLNQPQHF
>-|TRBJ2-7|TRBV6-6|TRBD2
TGTGCCAGCAGACCGGGACTAGGGCAATCTAACGAGCAGTACTTC
CASRPGLGQSNEQYF
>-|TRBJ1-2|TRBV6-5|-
TGTGCCAGCAGTAGGGCAGGGCCTGGAGGCTACACCTTC
CASSRAGPGGYTF
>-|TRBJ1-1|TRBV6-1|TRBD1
TGTGCCAGCAGTGAAGCGCTTCATATTGGGACAGGGATGAGTGAAGCTTTCTTT
CASSEALHIGTGMSEAFF
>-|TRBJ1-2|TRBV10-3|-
TGTGCCATCAGTGAGTCTGGCGGGGGCTATGGCTACACCTTC
CAISESGGGYGYTF
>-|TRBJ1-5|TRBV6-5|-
TGTGCCTCCCAGAGTAGGGGCCTCGGGCCCCAGCATTTT
CASQSRGLGPQHF
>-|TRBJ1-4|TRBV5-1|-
TGCGCCAGCAGCTTGGCCTTGGGAGGAGTCTCCACTGCAACTAATGAAAAACTGTTTTTT
CASSLALGGVSTATNEKLFF
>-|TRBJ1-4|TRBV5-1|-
TGCGCCAGCAGCTTGGCCCGGGGGTCGGGTGAAAAACTGTTTTTT
CASSLARGSGEKLFF
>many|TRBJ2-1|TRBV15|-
TGTGCCACCAGCAGAGATAGAGACTACACCAATGAGCAGTTCTTC
CATSRDRDYTNEQFF
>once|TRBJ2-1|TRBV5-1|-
TGCGCCAGCAGCTTGGTCTTGAGCGGAGAGCAGTTCTTC
CASSLVLSGEQFF
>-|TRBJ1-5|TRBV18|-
TGTGCCAGCTCACCTACAGGGCCCAATCAGCCCCAGCATTTT
CASSPTGPNQPQHF
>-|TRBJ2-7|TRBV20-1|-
TGCAGTGCTCGGGGATACGAGCAGTACTTC
CSARGYEQYF
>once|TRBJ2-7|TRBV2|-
TGTGCCAGCAGTGAATCGGGGGACTACGAGCAGTACTTC
CASSESGDYEQYF
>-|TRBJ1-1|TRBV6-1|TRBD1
TGTGCCATCTGGGGACAGTCGAACACTGAAGCTTTCTTT
CAIWGQSNTEAFF
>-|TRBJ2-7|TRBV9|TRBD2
TGTGCCAGCAGCGTTGGCGGGAGGGCACCCTACGAGCAGTACTTC
CASSVGGRAPYEQYF
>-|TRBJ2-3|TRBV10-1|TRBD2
TGCGCCAGCAGTGAGTCGCAAGCGGGAGGACCAGATACGCAGTATTTT
CASSESQAGGPDTQYF
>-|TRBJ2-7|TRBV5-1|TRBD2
TGCGCCAGCAGCCCCCCGGGGGTAGCGGGGCTCGAGCAGTACTTC
CASSPPGVAGLEQYF
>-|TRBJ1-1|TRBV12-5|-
TGTGCTAGTGGCGGGGACACTGAAGCTTTCTTT
CASGGDTEAFF
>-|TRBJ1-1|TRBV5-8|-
TGTGCCAGCAGCTTGGCAACAGGGTTAGGAGATGCTTTCTTT
CASSLATGLGDAFF
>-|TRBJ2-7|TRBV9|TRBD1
TGTGCCAGCAGCGTAGGGGGACAGGGGATGGGCGAGCAGTACTTC
CASSVGGQGMGEQYF
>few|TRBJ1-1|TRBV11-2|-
TGTGCCAGCAGCTTAGTGTGGGGCGTGAACACTGAAGCTTTCTTT
CASSLVWGVNTEAFF